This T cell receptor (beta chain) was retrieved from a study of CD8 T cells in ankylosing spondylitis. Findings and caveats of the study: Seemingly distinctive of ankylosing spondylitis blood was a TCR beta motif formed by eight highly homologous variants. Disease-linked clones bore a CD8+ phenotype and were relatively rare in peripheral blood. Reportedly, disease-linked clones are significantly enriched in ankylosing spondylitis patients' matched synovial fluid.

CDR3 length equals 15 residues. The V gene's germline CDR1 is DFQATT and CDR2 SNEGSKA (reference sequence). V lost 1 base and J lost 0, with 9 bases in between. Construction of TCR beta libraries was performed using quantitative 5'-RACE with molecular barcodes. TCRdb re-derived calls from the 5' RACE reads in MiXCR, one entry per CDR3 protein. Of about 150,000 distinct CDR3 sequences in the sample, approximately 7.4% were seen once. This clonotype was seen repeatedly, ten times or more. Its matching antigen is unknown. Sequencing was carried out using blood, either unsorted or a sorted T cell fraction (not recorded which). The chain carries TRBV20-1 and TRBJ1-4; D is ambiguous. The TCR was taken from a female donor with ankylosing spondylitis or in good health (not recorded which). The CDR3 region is CSARVAVATNEKLFF. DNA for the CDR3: TGCAGTGCTAGAGTGGCCGTAGCAACTAATGAAAAACTGTTTTTT.